A single sample is the source of the 5 T cell receptor beta chains below, sequenced in a study of blood T cell repertoires in COVID-19 (dated by TCRdb to the early 2020s). The library relied on the immunoSEQ multiplex PCR assay. Here the immuneACCESS table is served through TCRdb, limited to in-frame sequences with V and J called. Missing clones are a known gap in these copies; in checked studies unresolved V genes cover under half, and the rest lacks a known reason. The table for this sample lists a few hundred thousand clones; around 87% of them were counted only once. The ten largest clones represent 1% of the sample. Sequenced: peripheral blood. These TCRs come from a man in his fifties with active or convalescent COVID-19.

The gene calls are TRBV14 and TRBJ1-6; 10 positions agree with TRBD1. Germline loops: CDR1 SGHDN, CDR2 FVKESK. This CDR3 comprises 15 residues. V lost 8 bases to trimming and J lost 5 bases; unmatched junction nucleotides: 6. The CDR3 DNA follows: TGTGCCAGCTCAGTAGGACAGGGGGATAATTCACCCCTCCACTTT. It codes for CASSVGQGDNSPLHF.

The CDR3 spells CASSPRGGGMNTGELFF. The CDR3 region has the DNA TGTGCCAGCAGCCCGAGGGGAGGGGGAATGAACACCGGGGAGCTGTTTTTT. The chain recombines TRBV7-2 with TRBJ2-2, with D possibly TRBD2 on 7 matching bases. Trimming stripped 5 bases from V and 1 base from J, with 17 bases between. Germline V CDR1 and CDR2: SGHTA, FQGNSA. The CDR3 is 17 residues long.

The chain links TRBV4-2 to TRBJ2-7; 10 nucleotides align to TRBD1. Germline V lookup: CDR1 LGHNA, CDR2 YNFKEQ. Trimming removed 3 bases from V and 3 bases from J; junction bases left unmatched: 8. This CDR3 has 16 amino acids. CDR3 coding DNA: TGTGCCAGCAGCCAGGACCAGGACAGGGGGGTCTACGAGCAGTACTTC. Its protein is CASSQDQDRGVYEQYF.

This chain's CDR3 is CAVGQGGIEQYF. CDR3 DNA: TGTGCCGTGGGACAGGGGGGAATCGAGCAGTACTTC. The chain links TRBV30 to TRBJ2-7; 11 bases are shared with TRBD1. The trim removed 8 bases at V and 6 bases at J, leaving 6 bases unmatched. The CDR3 contains 12 residues. CDR1 and CDR2 (germline): GTSNPN, SVGIG (reference sequence).

The chain is built from TRBV9 and TRBJ2-1; 10 bases align to TRBD2. The germline CDR1 and CDR2 sequences are SGDLS and YYNGEE. Germline trimming cut 0 bases from V and 3 bases from J; bases unmatched to any gene: 3. This CDR3 has 16 residues. As DNA, the CDR3 is TGTGCCAGCAGCGTAGCTAGCGGGAGCGGCTACAATGAGCAGTTCTTC. It specifies CASSVASGSGYNEQFF.